The rows below give T cell receptor beta chains drawn from one sample of a study of CD8 T cells in Susac syndrome. TCRdb re-called the immunoSEQ multiplex PCR reads through MiXCR, storing one row per CDR3 protein. This table holds roughly 130,000 distinct CDR3 sequences, 85% to 95% found once. Sequenced input: CD4+ T cells from PBMCs. These receptors were collected from a human donor with multiple sclerosis. The CDR3 runs from the conserved cysteine through the conserved F or W. Fields, in order: V gene, D gene, CDR3 length, J gene, CDR3 protein, CDR3 DNA. A D gene is named only where the DNA matches it firmly.

TRBV3-1,.,12,TRBJ1-1,CASSQGGREAFF,TGTGCCAGCAGCCAAGGTGGCAGAGAGGCTTTCTTT
TRBV28,.,15,TRBJ1-5,CATSSPPTAYQPQHF,TGTGCCACCTCCAGCCCCCCCACAGCATATCAGCCCCAGCATTTT
TRBV10-3,.,12,TRBJ1-5,CATTDQDQPQHF,TGTGCCACCACGGATCAAGATCAGCCCCAGCATTTT
TRBV7-9,.,12,TRBJ2-7,CASSLRLYEQYF,TGTGCCAGCAGCTTAAGACTCTACGAGCAGTACTTC
TRBV5-6,TRBD1,15,TRBJ2-2,CASSATGGGTGELFF,TGTGCCAGCAGCGCAACAGGGGGCGGAACCGGGGAGCTGTTTTTT
TRBV20-1,.,13,TRBJ1-4,CSARKTGPGELFF,TGCAGTGCTAGAAAGACAGGCCCAGGGGAACTGTTTTTT
TRBV20-1,TRBD1,15,TRBJ2-7,CSASQMDRLAYEQYF,TGCAGTGCTTCTCAGATGGACAGGCTGGCCTACGAGCAGTACTTC
TRBV20-1,TRBD1,14,TRBJ2-7,CSASGGTGTYEQYF,TGCAGTGCTAGTGGGGGGACAGGGACCTACGAGCAGTACTTC
TRBV9,.,14,TRBJ2-7,CASSVGARTYEQYF,TGTGCCAGCAGCGTAGGGGCCAGAACCTACGAGCAGTACTTC
TRBV29-1,.,17,TRBJ1-1,CSVEDSGALSVNTEAFF,TGCAGCGTTGAAGATAGTGGGGCTCTTAGCGTGAACACTGAAGCTTTCTTT
TRBV29-1,.,14,TRBJ1-3,CSARDTSSGNTIYF,TGCAGCGCCCGGGACACAAGCTCTGGAAACACCATATATTTT
TRBV12-3/TRBV12-4,.,16,TRBJ1-2,CASSFGRMIANYGYTF,TGTGCCAGCAGTTTTGGCAGGATGATAGCTAACTATGGCTACACCTTC
TRBV29-1,TRBD1,14,TRBJ1-4,CSVSRGTGNEKLFF,TGCAGCGTCTCTCGAGGGACAGGGAATGAAAAACTGTTTTTT
TRBV30,.,12,TRBJ2-7,CAWREGSYEQYF,TGTGCCTGGAGGGAGGGCTCCTACGAGCAGTACTTC